The source of this T cell receptor (beta chain) is a study of cytomegalovirus exposure and HLA in healthy donors (dated by TCRdb to the late 2010s). Study-level background: An earlier analysis of approximately 640 of the donors reported more than 250 Gb of sequence data and approximately 110 million unique TCR beta sequences from 150 million to 200 million T cells. Roughly 300 gigabases of sequencing data and 78 million or so unique TCR sequences were included in an early release covering 500 to 750 HLA-typed donors. Of the 300 to 400 genotyped donors, 81% fell in the genetic ancestry cluster associated with self-reported Caucasian donors. The study aimed to test whether cataloging public T cell receptors could reveal signatures of past pathogen exposure. The study used immunosequencing to profile the T cell repertoires of under 700 subjects and linked those repertoires to cytomegalovirus serostatus. Along with the approximately 620-subject first cohort, a separate validation cohort of over 90 different subjects was used. To predict cytomegalovirus infection status, the study combined high-throughput TCR immunosequencing, statistical association of individual TCRs with disease status, and machine learning. A later analysis re-analyzed previously published TCR beta repertoires from roughly 690 donors and added high-resolution HLA genotyping to study TCR occurrence patterns. Rather than using new phenotypic data, the later analysis identified candidate immune exposures from TCR beta sequences and from how often those sequences occurred across donors. To decide whether each TCR beta V gene segment behaved as functional or pseudogenic, an earlier analysis of approximately 600 of the donors relied on high-throughput TCR beta sequencing. Alongside the repertoire data, information on donor age, sex, ethnicity and CMV serostatus was compiled. A later genetic analysis used genome-wide SNP genotypes for about 60% of the roughly 670 donors, treating that subset as a discovery cohort. Every repertoire in the discovery cohort had been generated on one and the same sequencing platform. HLA typing included class I and class II loci at four-digit resolution. Typing coverage varied by locus: about 620-630 donors for A, B, C, DRB1 and DQB1; about 520 for DQA1; more than 600 for DPA1; more than 450 for DPB1. Roughly five DR-DQ haplotypes were handled as single units for association and clustering, since linkage in the cohort was strong. Among roughly 400 genotyped donors of the cohort, an average of around 250,000 unique TCR beta nucleotide sequences was sequenced per donor, of which roughly 17% were non-productive.

Libraries came from the immunoSEQ multiplex PCR assay. A mixture of 60 forward primers for TCR Vbeta segments and 13 reverse primers for TCR Jbeta segments was used in the multiplex PCR. A multiplex PCR assay on genomic DNA amplified the CDR3 region of rearranged TCR beta genes. The amplified TCR beta libraries were sequenced on the Illumina HiSeq System as 87-base-pair reads. The paper's data handling went like this. In a later analysis, tens of millions of unique TCR beta chains were counted across the roughly 610 repertoires, and around 10 million of these chains were shared by at least two donors. Raw reads were error-corrected and collapsed into unique sequences with a nearest-neighbor algorithm that merged closely related sequences to remove PCR and sequencing errors. CDR3 sequences were aligned to IMGT reference sequences to assign V, D and J gene segments. For a sequence to be retained, a match of at least six nucleotides to both a V gene segment and a J gene segment was required. A rearrangement was called productive if the CDR3 had no stop codons and remained in frame with V and J, and every other rearrangement was called non-productive. Following IMGT convention, CDR3 was defined as the stretch from the second conserved V-encoded cysteine up to the conserved J-encoded phenylalanine. The earlier analysis of some 550 of the donors excluded any sequence lacking an unambiguous match to a single V gene segment. An earlier analysis of 587 of the donors called V segments functional above 56.7% productive rearrangements and segregating when the between-donor standard deviation exceeded 5%. A statistical classification framework was developed to diagnose cytomegalovirus status using the catalog of TCR beta chain sequences. In a later analysis, V and J genes were assigned by comparing TCR nucleotide sequences against IMGT/GENE-DB human TR gene sequences. Using the TCRdist pipeline, a later analysis assigned CDR3 sequences along with most-parsimonious VDJ recombination scenarios. In a later analysis, each TCR beta chain was defined by its CDR3 amino acid sequence together with its V-gene family, and reads without a unique V-gene family were excluded. To address suspected cross-contamination and a sequencing artifact, a later analysis removed roughly 640 highly shared, low-generation-probability nucleotide sequences. A later analysis calculated a clonal expansion index for each public chain from normalized within-repertoire ranks of inferred template counts. In a later analysis, generation probabilities were computed with a VDJ recombination model fitted to out-of-frame rearrangements, and the resulting probabilities were checked against IGoR. A later analysis scored TCR-TCR, TCR-HLA and TCR-CMV co-occurrence with hypergeometric tests, applying a repertoire-size bias correction to TCR pairs. False discovery rates were estimated in a later analysis by permuting HLA or CMV assignments 20 times. In a later analysis, co-occurring TCRs were grouped using DBSCAN, and TCRdist sequence similarity was added for clustering within HLA-allele-positive subsets. Co-occurrence clustering excluded repertoires with fewer than 30,000 or more than 120,000 public chains, plus five with anomalous nucleotide sharing. The table was pulled from immuneACCESS by TCRdb, which kept in-frame rearrangements only. Such tables lose some clones; where checked, under half of the loss comes from unresolved V genes, and the rest has no known cause. From that table come the V and J calls and clone size; the DNA was used to work out D and trimming. The sample records about 200,000 clones, around nine tenths of which are singletons. The top ten clonotypes cover around 0.31% of the sample.

V is reduced by 0 bases and J by 1 base, leaving a spacing of 5 bases between them. CDR1 and CDR2 are read off the germline V gene as MGHRA and YSYEKL. The CDR3 holds 14 amino acids from the cysteine to the phenylalanine. CDR3 DNA is the only sequence kept; it has 42 bases, read in frame from the first base. A word on this clone: The specificity of this receptor is unknown. Per-base qualities were not stored, and no clone one base away is much larger.

The cohort was made up of under 800 healthy bone marrow donors. Cohort members were all nominally healthy when sampled, although unrecorded immune exposures were likely present. The donor was CMV seronegative and was included in the group of 352 seronegative cohort members. A peripheral blood sample was collected from each donor, and TCR beta sequencing was performed on peripheral blood mononuclear cells. The Qiagen DNeasy Blood Extraction Kit was used to extract genomic DNA from the blood cell samples. Points the paper makes about the study in general: It was suggested by the authors that the approach could potentially be generalized to other disease states and immunological phenotypes. For the cohort, immune exposure information was limited to CMV serostatus. A few of the identified cytomegalovirus-associated TCR beta chains were confirmed in vitro to be specific for cytomegalovirus antigens. A later genetic analysis associated a missense DCLRE1C variant with V-gene and J-gene trimming of TCR beta chains, and an independent cohort replicated the association. HLA typing was unavailable for some donors at each locus, so association tests used only the typed subset. The cohort was sequenced for TCR beta chains only, and without alpha or paired-chain data the features that could be detected were limited. Compared with equally common non-associated chains, HLA-associated TCR beta chains in a later analysis were more clonally expanded and had lower generation probabilities. An earlier analysis of some 590 of the donors showed that most TCR beta V segments appeared in productive rearrangements either about 90% or about 30% of the time, which broadly matched IMGT annotations. A later analysis found that most CMV-associated TCR beta chains appeared HLA-restricted, with HLA associations seemingly driven largely by CMV exposure. A cluster of highly shared sequence variants was judged likely to be a technical artifact of the sequencing pipeline. Cytomegalovirus status was reported to be diagnosed by the classifier with high specificity and sensitivity in both the original and validation cohorts. At a false discovery rate of 0.05, a later analysis linked 16,000 or so TCR beta sequences to specific HLA alleles. Sequencing depth was assumed to be roughly uniform across donors in the presence/absence analyses, though that assumption may not hold. In a later genetic analysis, fewer N-insertions in productive TCRs were reported among donors in an Asian-associated ancestry cluster than the roughly 700-donor mean. Linkage disequilibrium might explain the correlated functional status among segregating V segments, but an unknown experimental factor could not be excluded. Across donors, most TCR sequences were observed very rarely, whereas some public TCRs were present in many individuals. The earlier analysis of almost 600 of the donors excluded 15 to 20 rarely observed V segments, including chromosome 9 orphons, because counts were too low. In a later analysis, the rate of TCR association differed among HLA loci, with DRB1 alleles having the most associated TCRs and HLA-C alleles having the fewest. Several of the top co-occurrence clusters appeared to be linked to parvovirus B19, influenza, CMV and Epstein-Barr virus, according to a later analysis. Strong co-occurrence of HLA alleles, especially DR and DQ, made assigning TCR associations to individual alleles difficult. The 87-base-pair reads could not distinguish some IMGT-functional V segments, including TRBV6-2 and TRBV6-3, so those segments were excluded. A further reported finding was that TCR beta sequences accurately predicted the HLA-A and HLA-B alleles for most subjects in the first cohort. The study listed approximately 150 TCR beta chains as associated with cytomegalovirus.

This chain is built from TRBV4-1 and TRBJ2-3, with no confidently assigned D gene. This receptor was taken from a woman aged 25 to 39 in good health and CMV-seronegative. The sample consisted of PBMCs. CDR3 loop: CASSQEAGTDTQYF. The DNA sequence is TGCGCCAGCAGCCAAGAGGCGGGCACAGATACGCAGTATTTT.